These T cell receptor beta chains were read from a single sample in a study of shared clonotypes between healthy human individuals. Only in-frame clones appear in the TCRdb table, and some are missing; sequencing was by immunoSEQ multiplex PCR. The sample contains 2,500,000 or so clones, 90% to 95% of which appear only once. The sample comprised naive CD4+ T cells sorted from blood. These receptors were taken from a man aged 18 to 29 in good health. Each CDR3 is given with its conserved first and last residue. A D gene is named only where the DNA matches it firmly. For some rows the clone size is stated as once, few or many, or as a class when expanded; others skip it.

d_gene	v_gene	j_gene	len	abundance	CDR3nt	CDR3aa
NA	TRBV21-1	TRBJ2-1	14	NA	TGTGCCAGCAGCAAAGCCGGGCAGATTAATGAGCAGTTCTTC	CASSKAGQINEQFF
NA	TRBV30	TRBJ2-5	11	once	TGTGCCTGGAGTTCTTCGGAGACCCAGTACTTC	CAWSSSETQYF
NA	TRBV5-4	TRBJ2-3	15	once	TGTGCCAGCAGCTTACATGTCGGGGGCACAGATACGCAGTATTTT	CASSLHVGGTDTQYF
NA	TRBV6-1	TRBJ1-1	11	NA	TGTGCCAGCAGCCCGGGCACTGAAGCTTTCTTT	CASSPGTEAFF
NA	TRBV15	TRBJ1-4	16	NA	TGTGCCACCAGCAGAGATGGAGGACAGAAGAATGAAAAACTGTTTTTT	CATSRDGGQKNEKLFF
NA	TRBV19	TRBJ1-1	15	NA	TGTGCCAGTAGTATTCTCGGGGGGGAGAACACTGAAGCTTTCTTT	CASSILGGENTEAFF
NA	TRBV7-2	TRBJ1-2	14	NA	TGTGCCAGCAGCTTAGGAGGATTTCTGGACGGCTACACCTTC	CASSLGGFLDGYTF
NA	TRBV6-1	TRBJ1-2	14	NA	TGTGCCAGCGCCGAGGCGGGGAGAAACTATGGCTACACCTTC	CASAEAGRNYGYTF
NA	TRBV2	TRBJ2-7	12	NA	TGTGCCACCTCGCGCTTAGGGTACGAGCAGTACTTC	CATSRLGYEQYF
TRBD2	TRBV6-5	TRBJ2-7	15	NA	TGTGCCAGCAGCGAGAGCGGGAGGGCCGCGTACGAGCAGTACTTC	CASSESGRAAYEQYF
TRBD1	TRBV9	TRBJ2-3	14	NA	TGTGCCAGCAGCCGGGGACAGCTCACAGATACGCAGTATTTT	CASSRGQLTDTQYF
NA	TRBV6-5	TRBJ2-6	16	NA	TGTGCCAGCAGTTATGGCGATTTTTCTGGGGCCAACGTCCTGACTTTC	CASSYGDFSGANVLTF
NA	TRBV5-1	TRBJ2-5	15	NA	TGCGCCAGCAGCCGCTTGGCAGCCTTGGGAGAGACCCAGTACTTC	CASSRLAALGETQYF
NA	TRBV11-2	TRBJ1-1	17	NA	TGTGCCAGCAGCTTAGATCTAGCGCCGACAAGGAGCACTGAAGCTTTCTTT	CASSLDLAPTRSTEAFF
NA	TRBV5-6	TRBJ2-3	15	NA	TGTGCCAGCAGATCCGCCGGAGCGTACACAGATACGCAGTATTTT	CASRSAGAYTDTQYF
NA	TRBV20-1	TRBJ2-5	10	NA	TGCAGTGCAAGTCAAGAGACCCAGTACTTC	CSASQETQYF
TRBD1	TRBV5-1	TRBJ2-3	15	NA	TGCGCCAGCAGCTACCGGGACAGGGAGTCAGATACGCAGTATTTT	CASSYRDRESDTQYF
NA	TRBV5-4	TRBJ2-1	16	NA	TGTGCCAGCAGCTTGGATTCGGGTTTGTCCTACAATGAGCAGTTCTTC	CASSLDSGLSYNEQFF
TRBD1	TRBV18	TRBJ1-5	16	NA	TGTGCCAGCTCACCGGGGGGACAGGGGAGCAATCAGCCCCAGCATTTT	CASSPGGQGSNQPQHF